This TCR beta chain came from a study of cytomegalovirus exposure and HLA in healthy donors (dated by TCRdb to the late 2010s). About the investigation overall: In an earlier analysis of 587 of the donors, 250 to 350 Gb of sequence data and 117 million unique TCR beta sequences from 150 million to 200 million T cells were reported. About 300 gigabases of sequencing data and 91 million or so unique TCR sequences made up an early release that covered approximately 620 HLA-typed donors. Of the roughly 400 genotyped donors, 80% to 90% were placed in the genetic ancestry cluster associated with self-reported Caucasian donors. The study aimed to test whether signatures of past pathogen exposure could be identified by cataloging public T cell receptors. Using immunosequencing, the study profiled T cell repertoires from about 650 subjects and related those repertoires to cytomegalovirus serostatus. A separate validation cohort of 100 to 150 different subjects was used in addition to the approximately 610-subject first cohort. The study combined high-throughput TCR immunosequencing, statistical association of individual TCRs with disease status, and machine learning to predict cytomegalovirus infection status. In a later analysis, previously published TCR beta repertoires from 666 donors were re-analyzed and high-resolution HLA genotyping was added so that TCR occurrence patterns could be studied. Rather than using new phenotypic data, the later analysis identified candidate immune exposures from TCR beta sequences and from how often those sequences occurred across donors. An earlier analysis of several hundred of the donors applied high-throughput TCR beta sequencing to assess whether each TCR beta V gene segment acted as functional or pseudogenic. Donor age, sex, ethnicity and CMV serostatus were collected together with the repertoire data. A later genetic analysis used genome-wide SNP genotypes for about 65% of the 666 donors, treating that subset as a discovery cohort. All discovery cohort repertoires had been generated on a single sequencing platform. Both class I and class II loci were covered by HLA typing, at four-digit resolution. Typing coverage differed by locus: A, B, C, DRB1 and DQB1 were typed in roughly 620-640 donors, DQA1 in 522, DPA1 in 600 to 610, and DPB1 in roughly 470. Because of strong linkage in the cohort, 4 to 6 DR-DQ haplotypes were treated as single units for association and clustering. On average, around 200,000 unique TCR beta nucleotide sequences were sequenced per donor among some 430 genotyped donors of the cohort, with 15% to 20% of those sequences being non-productive. Broader findings and caveats from the paper: The earlier analysis of around 600 of the donors excluded 15 to 20 rarely observed V segments, including chromosome 9 orphons, because counts were too low. Assigning TCR associations to individual alleles was difficult when HLA alleles, especially DR and DQ, strongly co-occurred. A cluster of highly shared sequence variants was judged likely to represent a technical artifact of the sequencing pipeline. In a later analysis, TCR association rates were found to vary across HLA loci, with the most associated TCRs seen for DRB1 alleles and the fewest for HLA-C alleles. Only TCR beta chains were sequenced in this cohort, and the absence of alpha or paired-chain data limited detectable features. Some IMGT-functional V segments, including TRBV6-2 and TRBV6-3, could not be told apart with the 87-base-pair reads, so those segments were excluded. An association between a missense DCLRE1C variant and V-gene and J-gene trimming of TCR beta chains was found in a later genetic analysis and replicated in an independent cohort. The classifier was reported to diagnose cytomegalovirus status with high specificity and sensitivity in both the original cohort and the validation cohort. Because HLA typing was missing for some donors at each locus, association tests included only the typed subset. Broadly in line with IMGT annotations, most TCR beta V segments showed up in productive rearrangements about 87% or about 30% of the time in an earlier analysis of around 600 of the donors. In vitro tests confirmed that a few of the cytomegalovirus-associated TCR beta chains recognize cytomegalovirus antigens. According to a later analysis, parvovirus B19, influenza, CMV and Epstein-Barr virus appeared linked to several top co-occurrence clusters. The authors suggested that the approach could potentially be extended to other disease states and immunological phenotypes. Sequencing depth was assumed to be roughly uniform across donors in the presence/absence analyses, though that assumption may not hold. According to a later genetic analysis, donors in an Asian-associated ancestry cluster had fewer N-insertions in productive TCRs than the roughly 700-donor mean. Across donors, most TCR sequences were observed very rarely, whereas some public TCRs were present in many individuals. For the cohort, immune exposure information was limited to CMV serostatus. A further reported finding was that TCR beta sequences accurately predicted the HLA-A and HLA-B alleles for most subjects in the first cohort. Linkage disequilibrium might explain the correlated functional status among segregating V segments, but an unknown experimental factor could not be ruled out. In the study, roughly 160 TCR beta chains were listed as associated with cytomegalovirus. Specific HLA alleles were associated with around 18,000 TCR beta sequences at a false discovery rate of 0.05 in a later analysis. According to a later analysis, most CMV-associated TCR beta chains appeared to be HLA-restricted, and the HLA associations seemed to be driven largely by CMV exposure. In a later analysis, HLA-associated TCR beta chains showed more clonal expansion and lower generation probabilities than non-associated chains that were equally common.

Via the germline V gene (reference sequence), CDR1 is SEHNR and CDR2 FQNEAQ. Including the terminal cysteine and phenylalanine, the CDR3 comprises 11 residues. Solely the CDR3 DNA is kept, with 33 bases framed from the first base. The cohort consisted of 600 to 700 healthy bone marrow donors. All cohort members were sampled while nominally healthy, although unrecorded immune exposures were likely present. The donor tested CMV seronegative and was one of the 352 seronegative cohort members. Every donor gave a peripheral blood sample, and the peripheral blood mononuclear cells from that sample were used for TCR beta sequencing. Genomic DNA was extracted from the blood cell samples with the Qiagen DNeasy Blood Extraction Kit. Library construction relied on the immunoSEQ multiplex PCR assay. A mixture of 60 forward primers for TCR Vbeta segments and 13 reverse primers for TCR Jbeta segments was used in the multiplex PCR. Amplification of the CDR3 region of rearranged TCR beta genes was performed with a multiplex PCR assay on genomic DNA. Amplified TCR beta libraries were sequenced as 87-base-pair reads on the Illumina HiSeq System. The study's processing was this. In a later analysis, 77 million or so unique TCR beta chains were counted across the 666 repertoires, and around 11 million of these chains were shared by at least two donors. Raw reads were error-corrected and collapsed into unique sequences by a nearest-neighbor algorithm in which closely related sequences were merged to remove PCR and sequencing errors. To assign V, D and J gene segments, CDR3 sequences were aligned to IMGT reference sequences. For a sequence to be retained, a match of at least six nucleotides to both a V gene segment and a J gene segment was required. Rearrangements were called productive when the CDR3 lacked stop codons and stayed in frame with V and J; all others were non-productive. Following IMGT convention, CDR3 was defined as the stretch from the second conserved V-encoded cysteine up to the conserved J-encoded phenylalanine. Sequences without an unambiguous match to a single V gene segment were excluded from the earlier analysis of over 500 of the donors. In an earlier analysis of some 590 of the donors, a V segment was called functional when productive rearrangements were above 56.7%, and segregating when the standard deviation between donors exceeded 5%. A statistical classification framework was built for diagnosing cytomegalovirus status from the catalog of TCR beta chain sequences. A later analysis assigned V and J genes by comparing TCR nucleotide sequences with IMGT/GENE-DB human TR gene sequences. The TCRdist pipeline was used in a later analysis to assign CDR3 sequences and most-parsimonious VDJ recombination scenarios. In a later analysis, each TCR beta chain was defined by its CDR3 amino acid sequence together with its V-gene family, and reads lacking a unique V-gene family were excluded. A later analysis removed roughly 590 highly shared, low-generation-probability nucleotide sequences to deal with suspected cross-contamination and a sequencing artifact. In a later analysis, a clonal expansion index for each public chain was calculated from normalized within-repertoire ranks of inferred template counts. In a later analysis, generation probabilities were computed with a VDJ recombination model fitted to out-of-frame rearrangements, and the resulting probabilities were checked against IGoR. A later analysis scored TCR-TCR, TCR-HLA and TCR-CMV co-occurrence with hypergeometric tests, applying a repertoire-size bias correction to TCR pairs. To estimate false discovery rates, a later analysis permuted the HLA or CMV assignments 20 times. In a later analysis, co-occurring TCRs were grouped using DBSCAN, with TCRdist sequence similarity added in when clustering inside HLA-allele-positive subsets. For co-occurrence clustering, repertoires with fewer than 30,000 or more than 120,000 public chains were excluded, along with a handful of repertoires with anomalous nucleotide sharing. The immuneACCESS repertoire file appears here via TCRdb, limited to in-frame rearrangements. These files lack a portion of the clones; in checked studies, under half of the deficit traces to unresolved V genes, and the cause of the others is not known. V and J calls and clone size follow that table, whereas D and trimming were derived from the DNA. The sample table records more than 150,000 clones; about four fifths of these occur just once. The ten largest clones capture over 1.5% of the sample.

Notes on this clone: The clone's antigen remains unknown. The junction and the germline gene differ at one end; a read error may be behind it.

Sequencing was performed on PBMCs. The chain is made from TRBV7-9 and TRBJ1-6; the D gene is not confidently resolved. This clonotype originated in a man aged 50-60 years in good health and CMV-seronegative. CDR3 region: CSSSLETALHF. The sequenced DNA is TGTTCCAGCAGCTTAGAAACGGCCCTCCACTTT.